This section outlines one T cell receptor beta chain sequence together with its context. Its antigen is currently unknown. The Oncomine TCR Beta short-read assay was applied to DNA of cultured CD4+ T cells. Cultured CD4+ T cells yielded the extracted genomic DNA. TCRdb fed the PCR reads into MiXCR, producing one record per CDR3 protein. This table holds fewer than 25,000 distinct CDR3 sequences, about 40% found once. Treatment: roughly 11-day PBMC culture with coronavirus spike peptide pools or control peptides (ViraFEST assay). This entry is derived from a study of vaccination and CD4 T cells after COVID-19. V was pared by 1 base and J by 1 base, with 11 bases between. The CDR3 totals 16 residues. The germline CDR1 and CDR2 sequences are SEHNR and FQNEAQ (reference sequence).

The chain links TRBV7-9 to TRBJ1-5; D gene ambiguous. The receptor comes from a human donor who had recovered from COVID-19. The sample taken for sequencing was CD4+ T cells from blood, cultured in vitro. This chain's CDR3 is CASSLEGVLSNQPQHF. DNA of the CDR3: TGTGCCAGCAGCTTAGAAGGAGTGTTAAGCAATCAGCCCCAGCATTTT.